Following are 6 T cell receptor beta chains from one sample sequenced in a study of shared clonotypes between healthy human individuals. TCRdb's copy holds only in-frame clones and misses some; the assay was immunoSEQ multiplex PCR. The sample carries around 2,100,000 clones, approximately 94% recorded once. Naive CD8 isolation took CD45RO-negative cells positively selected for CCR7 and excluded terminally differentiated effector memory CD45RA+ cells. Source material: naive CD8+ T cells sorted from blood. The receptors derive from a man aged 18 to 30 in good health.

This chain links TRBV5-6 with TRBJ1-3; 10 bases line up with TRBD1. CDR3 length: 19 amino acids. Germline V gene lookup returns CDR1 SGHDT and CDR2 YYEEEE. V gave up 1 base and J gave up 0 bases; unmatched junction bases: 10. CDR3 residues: CASSLFYAGTGVSGNTIYF. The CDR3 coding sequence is TGTGCCAGCAGCTTGTTCTACGCCGGGACAGGGGTCTCTGGAAACACCATATATTTT.

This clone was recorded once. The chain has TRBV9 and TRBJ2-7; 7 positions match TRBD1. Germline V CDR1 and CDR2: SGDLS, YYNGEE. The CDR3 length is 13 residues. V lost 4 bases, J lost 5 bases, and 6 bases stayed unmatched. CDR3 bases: TGTGCCAGCAGCCTCCACAGGGGAGACGAGCAGTACTTC. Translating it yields CASSLHRGDEQYF.

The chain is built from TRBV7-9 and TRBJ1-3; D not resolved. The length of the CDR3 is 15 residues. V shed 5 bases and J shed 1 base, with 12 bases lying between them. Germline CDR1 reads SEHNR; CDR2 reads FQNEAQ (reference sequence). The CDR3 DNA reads TGTGCCAGCAGCACAGCGAGGGAATCTGGAAACACCATATATTTT. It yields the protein CASSTARESGNTIYF.

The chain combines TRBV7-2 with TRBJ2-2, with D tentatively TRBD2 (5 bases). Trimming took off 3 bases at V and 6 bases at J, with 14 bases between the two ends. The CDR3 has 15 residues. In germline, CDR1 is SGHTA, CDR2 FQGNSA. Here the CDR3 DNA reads TGTGCCAGCAGCTTCTTTGGAGGTCTCGCCGGGGAGCTGTTTTTT. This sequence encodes CASSFFGGLAGELFF.

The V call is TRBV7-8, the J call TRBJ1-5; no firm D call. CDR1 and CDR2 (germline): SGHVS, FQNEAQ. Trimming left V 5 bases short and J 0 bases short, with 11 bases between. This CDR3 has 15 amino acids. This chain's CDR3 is CASSPGVDSNQPQHF. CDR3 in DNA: TGTGCCAGCAGCCCCGGTGTAGATAGCAATCAGCCCCAGCATTTT.

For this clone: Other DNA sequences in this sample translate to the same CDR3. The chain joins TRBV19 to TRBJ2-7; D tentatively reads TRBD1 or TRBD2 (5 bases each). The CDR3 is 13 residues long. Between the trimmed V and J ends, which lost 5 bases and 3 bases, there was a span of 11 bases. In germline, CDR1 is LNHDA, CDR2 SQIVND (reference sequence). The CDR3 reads CASSPGPFYEQYF. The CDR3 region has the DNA TGTGCCAGTAGTCCGGGACCCTTCTACGAGCAGTACTTC. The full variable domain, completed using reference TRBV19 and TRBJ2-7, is DGGITQSPKYLFRKEGQNVTLSCEQNLNHDAMYWYRQDPGQGLRLIYYSQIVNDFQKGDIAEGYSVSREKKESFPLTVTSAQKNPTAFYLCASSPGPFYEQYFGPGTRLTVT.